Shown below are 24 T cell receptor beta chains from a single sample sequenced in a study of Graves' ophthalmopathy and Graves' hyperthyroidism. Amplification of the TCR beta CDR3 regions used RNA transcripts (as template). HTBI primers were employed in first-round RT-PCR, then a second-round multiplex PCR followed. MiXCR, applied by TCRdb to the multiplex PCR reads, yields one record per CDR3 protein. Of hundreds of thousands of distinct CDR3 sequences in the sample, about 20% were seen once. Sequenced sample: peripheral blood. These receptors all come from a woman aged 18-29 years with stable Graves' hyperthyroidism. Some clones in this sample may be carry-over from other donors' samples.

This clonotype has a count of ten or more. The chain combines TRBV20-1 with TRBJ1-2, with 9 bases fitting TRBD1. CDR1 is DFQATT, CDR2 SNEGSKA, per germline (reference sequence). This CDR3 comprises 13 residues. V lost 3 bases and J lost 10; bases outside the gene matches: 9. The DNA for the CDR3 is TGCAGTGCTAGTGACCGGGACAGGGTCGTCTACACCTTC. Its protein product is CSASDRDRVVYTF.

The rearrangement links TRBV14 to TRBJ1-1; TRBD1 aligns across 7 bases. The CDR3 sequence is 14 residues long. With 5 bases clipped from V and 5 bases from J, the junction kept 8 bases outside the gene matches. CDR1 and CDR2 from the germline V gene are SGHDN and FVKESK. This chain's CDR3 is CASSSGTVMTEAFF. In nucleotides, the CDR3 is TGTGCCAGCAGCTCCGGGACAGTCATGACTGAAGCTTTCTTT. The variable domain in full, completed from reference TRBV14 and TRBJ1-1, reads EAGVTQFPSHSVIEKGQTVTLRCDPISGHDNLYWYRRVMGKEIKFLLHFVKESKQDESGMPNNRFLAERTGGTYSTLKVQPAELEDSGVYFCASSSGTVMTEAFFGQGTRLTVV.

This clonotype was counted at least ten times. This rearrangement joins TRBV19 to TRBJ2-7; D remains ambiguous. CDR3 length: 11 residues. The ends were cut back, 6 bases at V and 3 bases at J, with 6 bases in the middle. Germline CDR1 LNHDA, CDR2 SQIVND (reference sequence). The CDR3 here is CASRHNYEQYF. DNA of the CDR3: TGTGCCAGTAGGCACAACTACGAGCAGTACTTC.

The CDR3 here is CAFTDRANLWAGELFF. The DNA for the CDR3 is TGTGCCTTCACGGACAGGGCGAATTTGTGGGCCGGGGAGCTGTTTTTT. The chain joins TRBV30 to TRBJ2-2; TRBD1 agrees at 8 bases. The CDR3 is made up of 16 amino acids. CDR1 is GTSNPN and CDR2 is SVGIG in the germline V gene (reference sequence). V lost 7 bases to trimming and J lost 6 bases; unmatched junction nucleotides: 16.

As regards this clonotype: This may arise from a read error, as a much more abundant clone is one base away. The rearrangement links TRBV30 to TRBJ2-5, with D hard to call. Germline V gene lookup returns CDR1 GTSNPN and CDR2 SVGIG (reference sequence). The CDR3 consists of 11 residues. Trimming cost V 8 bases and J 1 base, with 8 bases left between them. The CDR3 bases are TGTGCCCGGACCTCCCAAGAGACCCAGTACTTC. This gives the protein CARTSQETQYF.

Turning to this clonotype: A read error may be the cause here, since a much bigger clone is one base away. The CDR3 DNA sequence: TGCAGTGCGGCCCCCTGGACAGAGGGGCTTGGGGTTTCACCCCTCCACTTT. This sequence encodes CSAAPWTEGLGVSPLHF. The V gene is TRBV20-1, the J gene TRBJ1-6; weak D call: TRBD1 (6 bases). V dropped 6 bases and J dropped 9 bases, with 27 bases sitting between them. The germline V gene has CDR1 DFQATT and CDR2 SNEGSKA (reference sequence). The CDR3 is made up of 17 amino acids.

This clonotype has a handful of counts. This chain's CDR3 is CASSQGLVISYEQYF. Here the CDR3 DNA reads TGCGCCAGCAGCCAAGGACTTGTAATCTCCTACGAGCAGTACTTC. The V gene is TRBV4-1, the J gene TRBJ2-7, with D hard to call. Looked up from germline, CDR1 is MGHRA and CDR2 is YSYEKL. This CDR3 is built from 15 residues. The V end lost 1 base, the J end lost 0 bases, and 10 bases lay between the germline ends.

CDR3 protein: CASRNRGRSNYGYTF. The CDR3 bases are TGTGCCAGCAGGAACAGGGGGAGGAGTAACTATGGCTACACCTTC. The chain combines TRBV6-1 with TRBJ1-2; 8 positions match TRBD1. The CDR3 loop spans 15 amino acids. The J segment lost 1 base and the V segment lost 6 bases, leaving 7 bases of the junction unmatched. Germline V CDR1 and CDR2: MNHNS, SASEGT.

This clonotype has a handful of counts. A much larger clonotype is one base distant, so this may be a read error. This chain connects TRBV12-3 or TRBV12-4 to TRBJ1-2; D ambiguous. There are 13 residues in the CDR3. CDR3 region: CASGLLPNYGYTF. The CDR3 coding sequence is TGTGCCAGCGGTTTACTTCCTAACTATGGCTACACCTTC.

This clonotype was seen many times. The V call is TRBV12-3 or TRBV12-4, the J call TRBJ1-2; perhaps TRBD1 as D (5 bases). The CDR3 sequence is 13 residues long. V dropped 6 bases and J dropped 2 bases, with 10 bases sitting between them. In nucleotides, the CDR3 is TGTGCCAGCAGAATGGGACGCAACTATGGCTACACCTTC. Protein sequence: CASRMGRNYGYTF.

This clonotype appeared many times. One base away lies a much larger clone, so this may be a sequencing read error. The chain has TRBV27 and TRBJ2-7, with D unresolved. V gave up 5 bases and J gave up 2 bases, with 4 bases separating them. The CDR3 spans 11 residues. CDR1 and CDR2 (germline): MNHEY, SMNVEV (reference sequence). The CDR3: CASSPTYEQYF. CDR3 DNA sequence: TGTGCCAGCAGTCCGACCTACGAGCAGTACTTC.

The chain is built from TRBV2 and TRBJ1-6; D perhaps matches TRBD1 (5 bases). The V and J ends lost 3 bases and 7 bases respectively, with 16 bases between them. Germline V CDR1 and CDR2: SNHLY, FYNNEI. The CDR3 contains 16 residues. The CDR3 region has the DNA TGTGCCAGCAGTGAGACTTGGACGGGGCGGAATTCACCCCTCCACTTT. Amino acids: CASSETWTGRNSPLHF.

This clonotype was counted at least ten times. The chain couples TRBV12-3 or TRBV12-4 to TRBJ2-2; D may correspond to TRBD1 or TRBD2 (5 bases each). V shed 8 bases and J shed 1 base, with 17 bases lying between them. The CDR3 has 16 amino acids. The CDR3 sequence is CASRTLGEMNTGELFF. The CDR3 bases are TGTGCCAGCCGAACCCTGGGGGAGATGAACACCGGGGAGCTGTTTTTT.

This clonotype was seen a handful of times. The CDR3: CASSPQSSQETQYF. CDR3 DNA: TGTGCCAGCAGTCCACAGAGCTCACAAGAGACCCAGTACTTC. The chain carries TRBV12-3 or TRBV12-4 and TRBJ2-5; D unclear. Trimming removed 5 bases at V and 2 bases at J, with 12 bases between. The CDR3 contains 14 residues.

This clonotype was counted many times. The gene calls are TRBV12-3 or TRBV12-4 and TRBJ2-2; D gene uncertain. V shed 2 bases and J shed 7 bases, with 14 bases lying between them. This CDR3 has 15 residues. This chain's CDR3 is CASSLNPRAGGELFF. The CDR3 DNA is TGTGCCAGCAGTTTAAACCCTAGGGCAGGCGGGGAGCTGTTTTTT.

The sample holds many counts of this clonotype. The chain joins TRBV6-1 to TRBJ1-1, with 9 bases aligning to TRBD1. V gave up 7 bases and J gave up 1 base; unmatched junction bases: 4. The CDR3 runs 14 residues. The germline gives CDR1 MNHNS, CDR2 SASEGT. CDR3 bases: TGTGCCAGCATCAGGGGACAGGGGAACACTGAAGCTTTCTTT. Protein: CASIRGQGNTEAFF.

This clonotype was seen only a few times. This CDR3 reads CAWLRDRASTEAFF. The CDR3 DNA follows: TGTGCCTGGCTCCGGGACAGGGCTAGCACTGAAGCTTTCTTT. The rearrangement links TRBV30 to TRBJ1-1; 9 bases align to TRBD1. CDR3 length: 14 residues. Losses at the gene ends were 5 bases for V and 4 bases for J; bases not matched to a gene: 8. Germline V CDR1 and CDR2: GTSNPN, SVGIG (reference sequence).

This clonotype was observed at least ten times. The CDR3 region is CASSLNLGSDGANVLTF. Written as DNA, the CDR3 is TGTGCCAGCAGTTTAAACCTGGGAAGTGACGGGGCCAACGTCCTGACTTTC. The V and J genes are TRBV12-3 or TRBV12-4 and TRBJ2-6; D is undetermined. The V end was cut by 2 bases, the J end by 4 bases, with 15 bases between. CDR3 size: 17 residues.

This clonotype was detected many times. The rearrangement joins TRBV27 to TRBJ2-2; D gene unclear. Trimming shortened V by 4 bases and J by 1 base, and 13 bases separated the two germline ends. The CDR3 length is 16 residues. The germline CDR1 and CDR2 sequences are MNHEY and SMNVEV (reference sequence). CDR3 in DNA: TGTGCCAGCAGTTCCCATGGGTGGGTGAACACCGGGGAGCTGTTTTTT. Its translation: CASSSHGWVNTGELFF.

This rearrangement joins TRBV19 to TRBJ1-1; 8 nucleotides agree with TRBD1. The trim removed 5 bases at V and 4 bases at J, leaving 3 bases unmatched. Germline lookup yields CDR1 LNHDA and CDR2 SQIVND (reference sequence). This CDR3 is built from 13 residues. DNA of the CDR3: TGTGCCAGTAGTTCGACAGGGGCCACTGAAGCTTTCTTT. Amino acids: CASSSTGATEAFF.

The sample holds many counts of this clonotype. The chain recombines TRBV6-5 with TRBJ1-5; no clear D. The CDR3 loop spans 15 amino acids. Looked up from germline, CDR1 is MNHEY and CDR2 is SVGAGI. The ends were cut back, 1 base at V and 0 bases at J, with 7 bases in the middle. The CDR3 loop is CASSYLWGSNQPQHF. The CDR3 DNA follows: TGTGCCAGCAGTTACTTGTGGGGTAGCAATCAGCCCCAGCATTTT.

This clonotype was recorded many times. The chain links TRBV28 to TRBJ2-7; 8 bases line up with TRBD1. The CDR3 contains 15 residues. Germline CDR1 and CDR2: MDHEN and SYDVKM. V lost 6 bases to trimming and J lost 3 bases; unmatched junction nucleotides: 10. This CDR3 is CASRRTGGLLYEQYF. For the CDR3, the DNA is TGTGCCAGCAGGAGAACAGGGGGATTACTCTACGAGCAGTACTTC.

In its sample, this clonotype was seen a few times. The rearrangement uses TRBV18 and TRBJ2-7; 7 nucleotides match TRBD1. CDR3 size: 15 residues. Germline CDR1 reads KGHSH; CDR2 reads LQKENI. V lost 2 bases, J lost 1 base, and 5 bases stayed unmatched. For the CDR3, the DNA is TGTGCCAGCTCACCAGGGACAGACCCGTCCTACGAGCAGTACTTC. This translates into CASSPGTDPSYEQYF.

The chain employs TRBV30 and TRBJ2-4; unclear D gene. CDR3 length: 11 residues. The V gene lost 2 bases and the J gene lost 4 bases, with 3 bases spanning the gap. CDR1 GTSNPN and CDR2 SVGIG come from the germline V gene (reference sequence). In DNA form, the CDR3 reads TGTGCCTGGAGTTCAAAAAACATTCAGTACTTC. It yields the protein CAWSSKNIQYF.